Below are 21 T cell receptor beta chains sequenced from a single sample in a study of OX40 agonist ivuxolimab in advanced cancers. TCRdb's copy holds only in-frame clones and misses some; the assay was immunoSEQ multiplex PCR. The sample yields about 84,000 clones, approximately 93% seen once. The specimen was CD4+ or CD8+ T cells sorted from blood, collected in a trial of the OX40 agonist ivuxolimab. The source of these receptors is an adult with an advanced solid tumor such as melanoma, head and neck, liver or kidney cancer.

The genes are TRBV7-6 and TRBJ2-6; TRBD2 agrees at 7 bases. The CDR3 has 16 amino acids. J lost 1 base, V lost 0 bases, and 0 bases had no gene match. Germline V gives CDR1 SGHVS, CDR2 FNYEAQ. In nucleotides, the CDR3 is TGTGCCAGCAGCTTAGCGGGAGGGTCTGGGGCCAACGTCCTGACTTTC. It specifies CASSLAGGSGANVLTF.

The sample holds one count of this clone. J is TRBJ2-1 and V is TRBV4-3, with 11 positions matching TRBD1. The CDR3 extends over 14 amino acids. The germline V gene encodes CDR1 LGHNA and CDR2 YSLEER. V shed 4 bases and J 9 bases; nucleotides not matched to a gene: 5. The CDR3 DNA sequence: TGCGCCAGCAGCCCCGGGACAGGGGGTCTTGAGCAGTTCTTC. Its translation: CASSPGTGGLEQFF.

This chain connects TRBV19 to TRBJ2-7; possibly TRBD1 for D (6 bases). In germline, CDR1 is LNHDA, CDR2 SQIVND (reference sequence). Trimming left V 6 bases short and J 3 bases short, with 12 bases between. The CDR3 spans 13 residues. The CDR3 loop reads CASSPGRGYEQYF. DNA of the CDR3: TGTGCCAGTAGCCCAGGCAGGGGCTACGAGCAGTACTTC.

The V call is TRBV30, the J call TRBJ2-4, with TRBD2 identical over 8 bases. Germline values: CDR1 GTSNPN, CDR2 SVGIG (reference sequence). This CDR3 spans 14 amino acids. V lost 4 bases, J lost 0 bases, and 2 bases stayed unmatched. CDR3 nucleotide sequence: TGTGCCTGGACCCTAGCGGGAGCCAAAAACATTCAGTACTTC. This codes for CAWTLAGAKNIQYF.

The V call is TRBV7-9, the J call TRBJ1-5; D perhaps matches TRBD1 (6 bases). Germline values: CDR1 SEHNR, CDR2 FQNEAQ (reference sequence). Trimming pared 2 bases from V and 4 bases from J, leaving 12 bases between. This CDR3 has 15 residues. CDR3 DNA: TGTGCCAGCAGCTTATCCGGGACACAAAATCAGCCCCAGCATTTT. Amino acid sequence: CASSLSGTQNQPQHF.

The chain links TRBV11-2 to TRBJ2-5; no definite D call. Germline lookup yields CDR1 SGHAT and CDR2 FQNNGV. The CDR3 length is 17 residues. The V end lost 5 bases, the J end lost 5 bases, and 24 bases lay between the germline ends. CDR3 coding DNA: TGTGCCAGCAGCCCTTTAGGGCCGCCGAGGCCGTTGGAGACCCAGTACTTC. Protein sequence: CASSPLGPPRPLETQYF. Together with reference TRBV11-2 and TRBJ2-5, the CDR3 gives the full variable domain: EAGVAQSPRYKIIEKRQSVAFWCNPISGHATLYWYQQILGQGPKLLIQFQNNGVVDDSQLPKDRFSAERLKGVDSTLKIQPAKLEDSAVYLCASSPLGPPRPLETQYFGPGTRLLVL.

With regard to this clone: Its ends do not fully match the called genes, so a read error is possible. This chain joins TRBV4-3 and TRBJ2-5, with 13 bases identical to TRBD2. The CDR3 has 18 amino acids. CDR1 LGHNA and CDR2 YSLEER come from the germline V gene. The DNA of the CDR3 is TGCGCCAGCAGCCAAGGAGGGGGACTAGCGGGAATCCAAGGGACCCAGTACTTC. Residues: CASSQGGGLAGIQGTQYF.

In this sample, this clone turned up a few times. The CDR3 region has the DNA TGTGCCAGCAGCTTGGGACGGACGGAATTTTTCGAGCAGTACTTC. Translated, it gives CASSLGRTEFFEQYF. V gene TRBV5-6 combines with J gene TRBJ2-7; D remains ambiguous. The CDR3 has 15 residues. The ends were cut back, 0 bases at V and 6 bases at J, with 16 bases in the middle. Germline V lookup: CDR1 SGHDT, CDR2 YYEEEE. The full variable domain, its missing parts supplied by reference TRBV5-6 and TRBJ2-7, is DAGVTQSPTHLIKTRGQQVTLRCSPKSGHDTVSWYQQALGQGPQFIFQYYEEEERQRGNFPDRFSGHQFPNYSSELNVNALLLGDSALYLCASSLGRTEFFEQYFGPGTRLTVT.

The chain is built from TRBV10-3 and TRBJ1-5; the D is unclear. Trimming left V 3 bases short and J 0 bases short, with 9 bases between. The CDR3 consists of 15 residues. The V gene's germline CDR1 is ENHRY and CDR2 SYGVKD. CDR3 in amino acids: CAISEGGYSNQPQHF. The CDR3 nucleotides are TGTGCCATCAGTGAAGGCGGATATAGCAATCAGCCCCAGCATTTT.

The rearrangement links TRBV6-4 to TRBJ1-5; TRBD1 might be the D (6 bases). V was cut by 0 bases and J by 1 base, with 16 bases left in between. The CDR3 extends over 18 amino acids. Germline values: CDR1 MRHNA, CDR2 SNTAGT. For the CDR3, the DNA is TGTGCCAGCAGTGACTCTAGTTATACAGGGCCCAGCAATCAGCCCCAGCATTTT. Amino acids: CASSDSSYTGPSNQPQHF.

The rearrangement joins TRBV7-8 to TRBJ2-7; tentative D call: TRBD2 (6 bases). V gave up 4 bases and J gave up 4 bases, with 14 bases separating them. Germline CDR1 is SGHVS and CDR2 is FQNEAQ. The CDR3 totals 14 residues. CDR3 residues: CASSSGRDLYEQYF. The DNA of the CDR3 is TGTGCCAGCAGCTCGGGGCGGGACCTTTACGAGCAGTACTTC. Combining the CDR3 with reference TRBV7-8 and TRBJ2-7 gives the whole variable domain GAGVSQSPRYKVAKRGQDVALRCDPISGHVSLFWYQQALGQGPEFLTYFQNEAQLDKSGLPSDRFFAERPEGSVSTLKIQRTQQEDSAVYLCASSSGRDLYEQYFGPGTRLTVT.

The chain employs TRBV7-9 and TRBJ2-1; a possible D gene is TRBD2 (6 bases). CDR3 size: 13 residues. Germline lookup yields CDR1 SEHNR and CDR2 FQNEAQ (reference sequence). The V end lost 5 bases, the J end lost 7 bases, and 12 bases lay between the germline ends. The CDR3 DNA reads TGTGCCAGCAGCCCGCCTCGGGAGAATGAGCAGTTCTTC. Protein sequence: CASSPPRENEQFF.

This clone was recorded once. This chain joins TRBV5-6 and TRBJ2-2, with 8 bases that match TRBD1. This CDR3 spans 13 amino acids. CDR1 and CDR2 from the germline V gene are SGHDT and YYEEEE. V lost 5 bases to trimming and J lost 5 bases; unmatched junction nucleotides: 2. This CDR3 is CASRRTGTGELFF. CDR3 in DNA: TGTGCCAGCAGACGGACAGGGACCGGGGAGCTGTTTTTT.

Here the CDR3 reads CASSLSKGWEQYF. DNA of the CDR3: TGTGCCAGCAGTTTATCAAAGGGCTGGGAGCAGTACTTC. The chain joins TRBV27 to TRBJ2-7; D remains ambiguous. The germline gives CDR1 MNHEY, CDR2 SMNVEV (reference sequence). The CDR3 sequence is 13 residues long. V was clipped by 0 bases and J by 7 bases, with 10 bases between them.

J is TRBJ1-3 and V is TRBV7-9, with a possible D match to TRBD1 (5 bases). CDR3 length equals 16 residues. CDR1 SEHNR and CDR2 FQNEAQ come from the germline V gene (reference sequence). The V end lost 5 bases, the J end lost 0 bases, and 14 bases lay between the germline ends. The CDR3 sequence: CASSVGGGSSGNTIYF. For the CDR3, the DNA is TGTGCCAGCAGCGTTGGGGGTGGGAGCTCTGGAAACACCATATATTTT.

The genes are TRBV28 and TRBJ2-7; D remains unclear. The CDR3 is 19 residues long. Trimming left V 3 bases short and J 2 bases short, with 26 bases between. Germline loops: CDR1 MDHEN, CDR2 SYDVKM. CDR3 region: CASSFSSFLDGPPTYEQYF. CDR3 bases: TGTGCCAGCAGTTTCTCCAGCTTCCTTGACGGACCCCCAACCTACGAGCAGTACTTC. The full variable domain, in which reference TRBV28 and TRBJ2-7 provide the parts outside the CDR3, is DVKVTQSSRYLVKRTGEKVFLECVQDMDHENMFWYRQDPGLGLRLIYFSYDVKMKEKGDIPEGYSVSREKKERFSLILESASTNQTSMYLCASSFSSFLDGPPTYEQYFGPGTRLTVT.

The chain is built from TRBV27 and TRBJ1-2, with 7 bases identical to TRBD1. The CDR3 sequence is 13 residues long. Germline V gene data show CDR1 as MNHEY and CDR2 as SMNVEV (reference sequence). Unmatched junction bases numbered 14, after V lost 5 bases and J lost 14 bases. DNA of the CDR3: TGTGCCAGCAGTCCATTGCCGGGACAGTTAAAAACCTTC. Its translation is CASSPLPGQLKTF.

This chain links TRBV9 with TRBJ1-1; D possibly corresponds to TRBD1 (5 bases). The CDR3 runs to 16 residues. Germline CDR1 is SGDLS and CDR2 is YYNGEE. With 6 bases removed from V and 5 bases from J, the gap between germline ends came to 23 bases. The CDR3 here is CASTPGTSGLGTEAFF. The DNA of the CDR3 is TGTGCCAGCACCCCCGGGACGTCAGGCTTGGGGACTGAAGCTTTCTTT.

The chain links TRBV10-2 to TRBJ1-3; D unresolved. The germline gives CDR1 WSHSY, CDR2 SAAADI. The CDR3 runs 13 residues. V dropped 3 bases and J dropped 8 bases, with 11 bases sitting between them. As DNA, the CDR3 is TGCGCCAGCAGTGATGGCACCTCAGACACCATATATTTT. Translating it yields CASSDGTSDTIYF.

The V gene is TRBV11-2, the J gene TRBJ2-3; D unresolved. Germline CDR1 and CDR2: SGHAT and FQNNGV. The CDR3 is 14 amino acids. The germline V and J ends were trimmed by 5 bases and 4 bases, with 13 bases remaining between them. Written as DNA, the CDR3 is TGTGCCAGCAGCAGGAAGGAAGAGGCAGATACGCAGTATTTT. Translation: CASSRKEEADTQYF.

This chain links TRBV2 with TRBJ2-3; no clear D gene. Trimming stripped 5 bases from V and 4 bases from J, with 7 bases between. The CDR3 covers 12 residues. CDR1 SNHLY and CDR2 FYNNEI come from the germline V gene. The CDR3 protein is CASSRSADTQYF. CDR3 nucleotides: TGTGCCAGCAGTCGCTCGGCAGATACGCAGTATTTT.